This is a list of T cell receptor beta chains from one sample in a study of graft-versus-host responses after intestinal transplantation. The repertoire was sequenced with immunoSEQ multiplex PCR; TCRdb's copy has only in-frame clones and lacks some. The data contain some 100,000 clones, under 95% of them singletons. The antigens of these receptors remain unknown. The sequenced sample was unstimulated CD8+ T cells sorted from spleen or lymph node cells, obtained before intestinal transplant. Receptors originate from a human donor who received an intestinal transplant. The CDR3 runs from the conserved cysteine through the conserved F or W. Fields, in order: D gene, J gene, V gene, clone size, CDR3 protein, CDR3 DNA. The D gene is left open where the match is weak. For some rows the clone size is stated as once, few or many, or as a class when expanded; others skip it.

D gene: -
J gene: TRBJ2-7
V gene: TRBV5-1
clone size: -
CDR3 protein: CASSFWVASYEQYF
CDR3 DNA: TGCGCCAGCAGCTTCTGGGTCGCTTCCTACGAGCAGTACTTC

D gene: TRBD1
J gene: TRBJ1-4
V gene: TRBV4-1
clone size: -
CDR3 protein: CASSQDTGEATNEKLFF
CDR3 DNA: TGCGCCAGCAGCCAAGATACAGGGGAGGCAACTAATGAAAAACTGTTTTTT

D gene: -
J gene: TRBJ1-6
V gene: TRBV5-6
clone size: -
CDR3 protein: CASSSELSGDSPLHF
CDR3 DNA: TGTGCCAGCAGCTCAGAACTGAGTGGGGATTCACCCCTCCACTTT

D gene: -
J gene: TRBJ1-1
V gene: TRBV7-6
clone size: -
CDR3 protein: CASSPGGVEAFF
CDR3 DNA: TGTGCCAGCAGCCCGGGGGGGGTCGAAGCTTTCTTT

D gene: TRBD2
J gene: TRBJ2-7
V gene: TRBV5-1
clone size: -
CDR3 protein: CASSLTSGSYEQYF
CDR3 DNA: TGCGCCAGCAGCTTGACTAGCGGGAGTTACGAGCAGTACTTC

D gene: TRBD2
J gene: TRBJ2-1
V gene: TRBV2
clone size: -
CDR3 protein: CASSVAGDYNEQFF
CDR3 DNA: TGTGCCAGCAGTGTGGCGGGGGACTACAATGAGCAGTTCTTC

D gene: TRBD2
J gene: TRBJ2-7
V gene: TRBV27
clone size: once
CDR3 protein: CASSLSGLVDEQYF
CDR3 DNA: TGTGCCAGCAGTTTATCGGGACTAGTGGACGAGCAGTACTTC

D gene: -
J gene: TRBJ2-1
V gene: TRBV5-1
clone size: once
CDR3 protein: CASTDRSLGVGHNEQFF
CDR3 DNA: TGCGCCAGTACGGATCGGTCCTTGGGGGTGGGCCACAATGAGCAGTTCTTC

D gene: -
J gene: TRBJ1-1
V gene: TRBV4-1
clone size: -
CDR3 protein: CASSHVLENTEAFF
CDR3 DNA: TGCGCCAGCAGCCATGTCTTGGAAAACACTGAAGCTTTCTTT

D gene: -
J gene: TRBJ2-2
V gene: TRBV30
clone size: -
CDR3 protein: CAWTPGLQNTGELFF
CDR3 DNA: TGTGCCTGGACCCCCGGGTTACAGAACACCGGGGAGCTGTTTTTT

D gene: TRBD2
J gene: TRBJ2-7
V gene: TRBV19
clone size: -
CDR3 protein: CATSRRPSGGSSEQYF
CDR3 DNA: TGTGCCACCTCCCGCAGGCCTAGCGGGGGGAGCTCCGAGCAGTACTTC

D gene: -
J gene: TRBJ1-1
V gene: TRBV6-5
clone size: -
CDR3 protein: CASRSQGKGAEAFF
CDR3 DNA: TGTGCCAGCAGATCCCAGGGAAAAGGCGCTGAAGCTTTCTTT

D gene: -
J gene: TRBJ1-1
V gene: TRBV2
clone size: -
CDR3 protein: CAIEAQGMNTEAFF
CDR3 DNA: TGTGCCATAGAGGCGCAGGGGATGAACACTGAAGCTTTCTTT

D gene: -
J gene: TRBJ2-2
V gene: TRBV7-9
clone size: -
CDR3 protein: CASSFSSLNTGELFF
CDR3 DNA: TGTGCCAGCAGCTTTTCCAGTTTGAACACCGGGGAGCTGTTTTTT

D gene: -
J gene: TRBJ2-7
V gene: TRBV6-6
clone size: -
CDR3 protein: CASSYSSYEQYF
CDR3 DNA: TGTGCCAGCAGTTATAGCTCCTACGAGCAGTACTTC

D gene: -
J gene: TRBJ2-7
V gene: TRBV5-6
clone size: -
CDR3 protein: CASSLGVSYEQYF
CDR3 DNA: TGTGCCAGCAGCTTAGGCGTCTCCTACGAGCAGTACTTC

D gene: -
J gene: TRBJ2-1
V gene: TRBV18
clone size: once
CDR3 protein: CASSPEVPSRGEQFF
CDR3 DNA: TGTGCCAGCTCACCAGAAGTACCTAGCAGGGGTGAGCAGTTCTTC

D gene: TRBD2
J gene: TRBJ2-1
V gene: TRBV10-3
clone size: once
CDR3 protein: CAISDGTSGNEQFF
CDR3 DNA: TGTGCCATCAGTGACGGGACTAGCGGGAATGAGCAGTTCTTC

D gene: -
J gene: TRBJ1-2
V gene: TRBV6-1
clone size: -
CDR3 protein: CASSEVSGESGGYTF
CDR3 DNA: TGTGCCAGCAGTGAAGTGTCAGGGGAAAGTGGCGGCTACACCTTC

D gene: TRBD1
J gene: TRBJ1-1
V gene: TRBV30
clone size: -
CDR3 protein: CAWSVAGGTEAFF
CDR3 DNA: TGTGCCTGGAGTGTGGCAGGGGGCACTGAAGCTTTCTTT

D gene: -
J gene: TRBJ1-3
V gene: TRBV19
clone size: -
CDR3 protein: CASSIGGRSLGNTIYF
CDR3 DNA: TGTGCCAGTAGTATCGGGGGCCGTTCCCTCGGAAACACCATATATTTT

D gene: -
J gene: TRBJ2-3
V gene: TRBV5-6
clone size: -
CDR3 protein: CASSWGISGGGPDTQYF
CDR3 DNA: TGTGCCAGCAGCTGGGGGATTAGCGGAGGGGGCCCAGATACGCAGTATTTT

D gene: TRBD2
J gene: TRBJ2-7
V gene: TRBV12-5
clone size: -
CDR3 protein: CASGLGRVASGSYEQYF
CDR3 DNA: TGTGCTAGTGGTTTGGGGCGGGTGGCTAGCGGATCCTACGAGCAGTACTTC

D gene: -
J gene: TRBJ2-3
V gene: TRBV27
clone size: -
CDR3 protein: CASSFIGSPYPPDTQYF
CDR3 DNA: TGTGCCAGCAGTTTTATCGGGAGCCCTTACCCCCCAGATACGCAGTATTTT

D gene: -
J gene: TRBJ1-1
V gene: TRBV25-1
clone size: -
CDR3 protein: CASIIGGGTEAFF
CDR3 DNA: TGTGCCAGCATAATAGGGGGAGGCACTGAAGCTTTCTTT

D gene: -
J gene: TRBJ2-7
V gene: TRBV6-6
clone size: few
CDR3 protein: CASSYSIQADSYEQYF
CDR3 DNA: TGTGCCAGCAGTTACTCGATACAGGCGGATTCCTACGAGCAGTACTTC

D gene: TRBD1
J gene: TRBJ2-7
V gene: TRBV6-5
clone size: -
CDR3 protein: CASGPGQGYRYEQYF
CDR3 DNA: TGTGCCAGCGGACCGGGACAGGGCTATCGGTACGAGCAGTACTTC

D gene: -
J gene: TRBJ2-1
V gene: TRBV11-2
clone size: -
CDR3 protein: CASSPFHRRYRKFF
CDR3 DNA: TGTGCCAGCAGCCCTTTTCATAGGCGCTACAGAAAGTTCTTC

D gene: -
J gene: TRBJ1-3
V gene: TRBV11-2
clone size: -
CDR3 protein: CASSPETQSSGNTIYF
CDR3 DNA: TGTGCCAGCAGCCCCGAGACACAGAGCTCTGGAAACACCATATATTTT

D gene: -
J gene: TRBJ1-1
V gene: TRBV29-1
clone size: -
CDR3 protein: CSVGLTPWNTEAFF
CDR3 DNA: TGCAGCGTTGGTCTGACCCCCTGGAACACTGAAGCTTTCTTT

D gene: TRBD2
J gene: TRBJ2-1
V gene: TRBV12-5
clone size: -
CDR3 protein: CASGFSREGINEQFF
CDR3 DNA: TGTGCTAGTGGTTTCTCCAGGGAGGGGATCAATGAGCAGTTCTTC

D gene: -
J gene: TRBJ1-1
V gene: TRBV4-1
clone size: -
CDR3 protein: CASSRVGSPEAFF
CDR3 DNA: TGCGCCAGCAGCCGGGTGGGGAGCCCTGAAGCTTTCTTT

D gene: -
J gene: TRBJ2-7
V gene: TRBV7-9
clone size: -
CDR3 protein: CASSLSSGADEQYF
CDR3 DNA: TGTGCCAGCAGCTTAAGTTCAGGGGCCGACGAGCAGTACTTC

D gene: TRBD1
J gene: TRBJ1-4
V gene: TRBV18
clone size: -
CDR3 protein: CASSPSLGTGVLSTNEKLFF
CDR3 DNA: TGTGCCAGCTCACCCAGCTTGGGGACAGGGGTTCTATCAACTAATGAAAAACTGTTTTTT

D gene: -
J gene: TRBJ2-3
V gene: TRBV20-1
clone size: -
CDR3 protein: CSASWGDTQYF
CDR3 DNA: TGCAGTGCGAGCTGGGGGGATACGCAGTATTTT

D gene: -
J gene: TRBJ2-7
V gene: TRBV2
clone size: -
CDR3 protein: CASSPTLQLAPFYEQYF
CDR3 DNA: TGTGCCAGCAGCCCGACACTCCAACTAGCTCCCTTTTACGAGCAGTACTTC

D gene: -
J gene: TRBJ1-5
V gene: TRBV2
clone size: -
CDR3 protein: CASSDPSVGAAQPQHF
CDR3 DNA: TGTGCCAGCAGTGACCCCTCGGTAGGGGCGGCTCAGCCCCAGCATTTT

D gene: -
J gene: TRBJ2-2
V gene: TRBV30
clone size: -
CDR3 protein: CAKTDGRTPGELFF
CDR3 DNA: TGTGCCAAAACGGACGGACGAACTCCCGGGGAGCTGTTTTTT

D gene: -
J gene: TRBJ2-3
V gene: TRBV10-3
clone size: -
CDR3 protein: CAISDHLADTQYF
CDR3 DNA: TGTGCCATCAGTGATCATCTGGCAGATACGCAGTATTTT

D gene: -
J gene: TRBJ2-3
V gene: TRBV7-3
clone size: -
CDR3 protein: CASSLSSWSTDTQYF
CDR3 DNA: TGTGCCAGCTCTCTTTCTAGCTGGAGCACAGATACGCAGTATTTT

D gene: -
J gene: TRBJ2-5
V gene: TRBV9
clone size: -
CDR3 protein: CASSVGSSWETQYF
CDR3 DNA: TGTGCCAGCAGCGTAGGCAGTAGCTGGGAGACCCAGTACTTC

D gene: -
J gene: TRBJ2-4
V gene: TRBV28
clone size: -
CDR3 protein: CASNPDRPQNIQYF
CDR3 DNA: TGTGCCAGCAACCCCGACAGGCCCCAAAACATTCAGTACTTC

D gene: -
J gene: TRBJ2-5
V gene: TRBV7-6
clone size: -
CDR3 protein: CASSLGPGETQYF
CDR3 DNA: TGTGCCAGCAGCTTAGGTCCAGGAGAGACCCAGTACTTC

D gene: -
J gene: TRBJ1-1
V gene: TRBV6-5
clone size: -
CDR3 protein: CASSWGDGTEAFF
CDR3 DNA: TGTGCCAGCAGTTGGGGGGACGGCACTGAAGCTTTCTTT

D gene: TRBD1
J gene: TRBJ2-1
V gene: TRBV27
clone size: -
CDR3 protein: CASSLLGQGNNEQFF
CDR3 DNA: TGTGCCAGCAGTCTTCTTGGACAGGGAAACAATGAGCAGTTCTTC

D gene: -
J gene: TRBJ2-2
V gene: TRBV6-5
clone size: -
CDR3 protein: CASSYSVTNTGELFF
CDR3 DNA: TGTGCCAGCAGTTACTCTGTCACCAACACCGGGGAGCTGTTTTTT

D gene: -
J gene: TRBJ1-1
V gene: TRBV7-9
clone size: -
CDR3 protein: CASSSLLGVRAFF
CDR3 DNA: TGTGCCAGCAGCTCACTGTTGGGGGTGCGAGCTTTCTTT

D gene: -
J gene: TRBJ2-7
V gene: TRBV30
clone size: few
CDR3 protein: CAWSRQYYEQYF
CDR3 DNA: TGTGCCTGGTCCAGGCAGTACTACGAGCAGTACTTC

D gene: TRBD1
J gene: TRBJ1-2
V gene: TRBV6-6
clone size: few
CDR3 protein: CASSTPNRGHGYTF
CDR3 DNA: TGTGCCAGCAGTACCCCAAACAGGGGGCATGGCTACACCTTC

D gene: TRBD2
J gene: TRBJ2-3
V gene: TRBV6-5
clone size: -
CDR3 protein: CASSLLAGGGTDTQYF
CDR3 DNA: TGTGCCAGCAGTTTACTAGCGGGAGGGGGCACAGATACGCAGTATTTT

D gene: -
J gene: TRBJ1-5
V gene: TRBV15
clone size: -
CDR3 protein: CATSRERGQPQHF
CDR3 DNA: TGTGCCACCAGCAGAGAACGGGGGCAGCCCCAGCATTTT